These T cell receptor beta chains were read from a single sample in a study of response to subunit inactivated influenza vaccine. TCRdb fed the RT-PCR reads into MiXCR, producing one record per CDR3 protein. Altogether around 650,000 distinct CDR3 sequences are present, roughly 14% being singletons, with the ten largest covering under 14%. The source was PBMCs from blood, collected about 11 days after vaccination. These receptors originate from a man aged 50 to 60 who received an inactivated influenza vaccine. The CDR3 runs from the conserved cysteine through the conserved F or W. D genes are given only for firm matches. Clone size, where shown, is once, few, many, or a class for clones that have expanded.

abundance,d_gene,j_gene,v_gene,CDR3aa,CDR3nt
.,.,TRBJ2-7,TRBV18,CASSQQKSYEQYF,TGTGCCAGCTCACAACAGAAGAGCTACGAGCAGTACTTC
.,TRBD2,TRBJ2-7,TRBV18,CASSAGTSQTYEQYF,TGTGCCAGCTCAGCCGGGACTAGCCAAACCTACGAGCAGTACTTC
few,.,TRBJ2-1,TRBV7-9,CASSHKGTPYNEQFF,TGTGCCAGCAGCCATAAAGGGACACCCTACAATGAGCAGTTCTTC
many,.,TRBJ1-6,TRBV12-3/TRBV12-4,CASSFGSRGSSLHF,TGTGCCAGCAGTTTCGGATCGAGGGGATCATCCCTCCACTTT
few,.,TRBJ1-2,TRBV5-1,CASSFDTTDYGYTF,TGCGCCAGCAGTTTTGACACGACCGACTATGGCTACACCTTC
few,.,TRBJ2-3,TRBV5-6,CASSVKPGRLGDTQYF,TGTGCCAGCAGCGTGAAGCCGGGACGCCTGGGGGATACGCAGTATTTT
.,.,TRBJ1-5,TRBV2,CASKGVRGQPQHF,TGTGCCAGCAAAGGGGTGAGGGGACAGCCCCAGCATTTT
few,TRBD2,TRBJ2-7,TRBV28,CASSTRIAGGEYEQYF,TGTGCCAGCAGTACCCGAATAGCGGGAGGGGAGTACGAGCAGTACTTC
.,.,TRBJ2-1,TRBV11-3,CASSLYGSGPYNEQFF,TGTGCCAGCAGCTTATACGGGAGCGGTCCCTACAATGAGCAGTTCTTC
few,.,TRBJ2-6,TRBV20-1,CSAREAVYSGANVLTF,TGCAGTGCTAGAGAGGCAGTATACTCTGGGGCCAACGTCCTGACTTTC
.,.,TRBJ1-4,TRBV20-1,CSARDQGIGTNEKLFF,TGCAGTGCTAGAGATCAGGGGATAGGAACGAATGAAAAACTGTTTTTT
few,TRBD2,TRBJ2-5,TRBV4-2,CASSQARTSAEETQYF,TGTGCCAGCAGCCAAGCGCGGACTAGCGCAGAAGAGACCCAGTACTTC
many,.,TRBJ2-5,TRBV7-8,CASSFTQGQRGTQYF,TGTGCCAGCAGCTTTACACAGGGCCAGAGAGGGACCCAGTACTTC
many,TRBD2,TRBJ2-1,TRBV28,CASSLAGDYNEQFF,TGTGCCAGCAGTTTAGCGGGGGACTACAATGAGCAGTTCTTC
.,.,TRBJ1-5,TRBV20-1,CSARAGVNQPQHF,TGCAGTGCTAGAGCAGGGGTCAATCAGCCCCAGCATTTT
.,TRBD1,TRBJ2-1,TRBV5-1,CASSPGQVHGNEQFF,TGCGCCAGCAGCCCCGGACAGGTTCACGGCAATGAGCAGTTCTTC
many,.,TRBJ1-1,TRBV7-2,CASSWNTEAFF,TGTGCCAGCAGTTGGAACACTGAAGCTTTCTTT
.,.,TRBJ2-6,TRBV3-1,CASSQAPISSGANVLTF,TGTGCCAGCAGCCAAGCCCCGATTAGCTCTGGGGCCAACGTCCTGACTTTC
.,TRBD2,TRBJ2-7,TRBV7-2,CASSLFIGRAYEQYF,TGTGCCAGCAGCTTGTTTATCGGGAGGGCCTACGAGCAGTACTTC
few,TRBD2,TRBJ2-7,TRBV20-1,CSARRTSGYEQYF,TGCAGTGCTAGACGGACTAGCGGCTACGAGCAGTACTTC
few,.,TRBJ2-1,TRBV12-3/TRBV12-4,CASSLARWRRDEQFF,TGTGCCAGCAGTTTAGCGAGGTGGAGGCGCGATGAGCAGTTCTTC
many,TRBD2,TRBJ2-2,TRBV10-3,CAISGLGRTGELFF,TGTGCCATATCGGGACTAGGGAGGACCGGGGAGCTGTTTTTT
.,TRBD2,TRBJ2-2,TRBV5-1,CASRFRTSGNTGELFF,TGCGCCAGCAGGTTTCGGACTAGCGGAAACACCGGGGAGCTGTTTTTT
many,.,TRBJ2-5,TRBV29-1,CSAYKETQYF,TGCAGCGCTTATAAAGAGACCCAGTACTTC
.,.,TRBJ2-7,TRBV15,CATSRDPDLGRQYF,TGTGCCACCAGCAGAGATCCCGACCTAGGACGGCAGTACTTC
few,.,TRBJ1-5,TRBV4-1,CASSQDYGVLSNQPQHF,TGCGCCAGCAGCCAAGATTACGGGGTCTTAAGCAATCAGCCCCAGCATTTT
.,.,TRBJ2-7,TRBV11-2,CASSLDLRGEQYF,TGTGCCAGCAGCTTAGATTTAAGGGGCGAGCAGTACTTC
many,TRBD1,TRBJ1-5,TRBV12-3/TRBV12-4,CASSLDRTGSNQPQHF,TGTGCCAGCAGTCTCGATAGGACAGGGAGCAATCAGCCCCAGCATTTT
few,TRBD1,TRBJ1-2,TRBV10-1,CASSNNRDRGLRGYTF,TGCGCCAGCAGTAACAACCGGGACAGGGGGCTTCGGGGCTACACCTTC
.,.,TRBJ2-1,TRBV7-7,CASSPAEGPAYNEQFF,TGTGCTAGCAGCCCCGCGGAGGGGCCAGCCTACAATGAGCAGTTCTTC
.,.,TRBJ1-6,TRBV7-9,CASSSKDSPLHF,TGTGCCAGCAGCTCCAAAGATTCACCCCTCCACTTT
.,.,TRBJ2-5,TRBV5-1,CASSYGQGKGETQYF,TGCGCCAGCAGCTATGGCCAGGGGAAAGGAGAGACCCAGTACTTC
many,TRBD1,TRBJ2-3,TRBV10-3,CAISERDRGQYTQYF,TGTGCCATCAGTGAAAGAGACAGGGGGCAATATACGCAGTATTTT
.,.,TRBJ2-7,TRBV5-1,CASSSNSRRYF,TGCGCCAGCAGCTCCAACTCTCGGCGGTACTTC
.,.,TRBJ1-1,TRBV2,CARSRLAEAFF,TGTGCCAGATCACGGTTGGCTGAAGCTTTCTTT
many,.,TRBJ2-3,TRBV10-3,CAISASLRDTQYF,TGTGCCATCAGTGCGAGCCTTAGGGATACGCAGTATTTT
.,TRBD2,TRBJ2-7,TRBV7-2,CASSTNGLAGDEQYF,TGTGCCAGCAGCACTAATGGACTAGCGGGAGACGAGCAGTACTTC
.,TRBD2,TRBJ2-3,TRBV20-1,CSARDGTSGRDTQYF,TGCAGTGCTAGAGATGGGACTAGCGGGAGAGATACGCAGTATTTT
.,.,TRBJ2-3,TRBV28,CASSLAGSSDTQYF,TGTGCCAGCAGTTTGGCAGGGAGCTCAGATACGCAGTATTTT
few,.,TRBJ2-3,TRBV5-1,CASSPLGLKENTQYF,TGCGCCAGCAGCCCACTCGGACTCAAGGAAAATACGCAGTATTTT
.,.,TRBJ1-1,TRBV7-2,CASSLVHTEAFF,TGTGCCAGCAGCTTAGTGCACACTGAAGCTTTCTTT